Presented here are 23 T cell receptor beta chains from one specimen sequenced in a study of spatial heterogeneity in lung cancer. Study-wide results and caveats: For expanded intratumoral alpha and beta TCRs, counts tracked tumor mutation counts.

These receptors have no known antigen. TCRdb independently ran MiXCR on the 5' RACE reads; one entry per CDR3 protein. Of 20,000 to 25,000 distinct CDR3 sequences detected, roughly 10% appear once; the ten largest clones hold roughly 8%. Time point reported: sample taken at primary tumor resection. Source: lung tumor tissue, taken at surgery. The origin of the receptors is a male donor with early-stage non-small cell lung cancer.

The V gene is TRBV4-2, the J gene TRBJ1-4, with D tentatively TRBD1 (5 bases). The CDR3 runs 13 residues. Trimming took off 5 bases at V and 11 bases at J, with 15 bases between the two ends. Germline V gene sequence: CDR1 LGHNA, CDR2 YNFKEQ. The CDR3 region has the DNA TGTGCCAGCAGCGCCCGGGGGTTAGGTAAACTGTTTTTT. It is translated as CASSARGLGKLFF.

This clonotype came up a few times. The genes are TRBV6-2 or TRBV6-3 and TRBJ2-7, with D possibly TRBD1 on 6 matching bases. Trimming took off 6 bases at V and 6 bases at J, with 18 bases between the two ends. The germline CDR1 and CDR2 sequences are MNHEY and SVGEGT. The CDR3 sequence is 14 residues long. CDR3 residues: CASSWGPGLSEQYF. Written as DNA, the CDR3 is TGTGCCAGCAGCTGGGGGCCAGGGTTGAGCGAGCAGTACTTC.

This clonotype was seen ten or more times. The V gene is TRBV4-3, the J gene TRBJ2-3, with D possibly matching TRBD1 (5 bases). Germline V CDR1 and CDR2: LGHNA, YSLEER. The CDR3 consists of 16 residues. Trimming shortened V by 3 bases and J by 0 bases, and 13 bases separated the two germline ends. The chain's CDR3 is CASSHKGVVSTDTQYF. Here the CDR3 DNA reads TGCGCCAGCAGCCATAAAGGGGTAGTCAGCACAGATACGCAGTATTTT.

This clonotype was observed at least ten times. V usage is TRBV24-1 and J usage is TRBJ2-1, with 15 nucleotides matching TRBD2. The J segment lost 16 bases and the V segment lost 3 bases, leaving 9 bases of the junction unmatched. The germline gives CDR1 KGHDR, CDR2 SFDVKD. The CDR3 is made up of 15 amino acids. CDR3 DNA: TGTGCCACCAGTGATCCTCGGACTAGCGGGGGGGCCCCATTCTTC. As protein: CATSDPRTSGGAPFF.

This chain joins TRBV5-1 and TRBJ1-1; no firm D call. The CDR3 extends over 14 amino acids. The germline gives CDR1 SGHRS, CDR2 YFSETQ. V lost 1 base and J 1 base, leaving 8 bases between the germline ends. CDR3 in DNA: TGCGCCAGCAGCTTGACCCCATCGAACACTGAAGCTTTCTTT. Translation gives CASSLTPSNTEAFF.

This clonotype appeared many times. The CDR3 sequence: CAISRQGSARGELFF. In nucleotides, the CDR3 is TGTGCCATCAGTCGACAGGGTAGTGCCCGCGGGGAGCTGTTTTTT. The rearrangement joins TRBV10-3 to TRBJ2-2; 7 bases are shared with TRBD1. The CDR3 is made up of 15 amino acids. The germline V gene encodes CDR1 ENHRY and CDR2 SYGVKD. Trimming cost V 5 bases and J 7 bases; bases outside gene matches: 10.

This clonotype has ten or more counts. The J gene is TRBJ1-2, the V gene TRBV28; tentative D call: TRBD1 (6 bases). The CDR3 has 13 residues. Germline V CDR1 and CDR2: MDHEN, SYDVKM. V was pared by 3 bases and J by 5 bases, with 10 bases between. In DNA, the CDR3 is TGTGCCAGCAGTTTTGGGAGGGGGTATGGCTACACCTTC. Residues: CASSFGRGYGYTF.

In regard to this clonotype: One base away lies a much larger clone, so this may be a sequencing read error. This chain links TRBV7-9 with TRBJ2-2, with a possible D match to TRBD1 (6 bases). There are 15 residues in the CDR3. Germline-derived CDR1 and CDR2 are SEHNR and FQNEAQ (reference sequence). The V end lost 5 bases, the J end lost 4 bases, and 14 bases lay between the germline ends. Written as DNA, the CDR3 is TGTGCCAGCAGCATGGCGCTGGACAGCACCGGGGAGCTGTTTTTT. Protein sequence: CASSMALDSTGELFF.

This clonotype appeared many times. V and J are TRBV20-1 and TRBJ2-2; D unclear. Per germline, CDR1 DFQATT and CDR2 SNEGSKA (reference sequence). This CDR3 comprises 14 residues. V was pared by 3 bases and J by 0 bases, with 8 bases between. CDR3 bases: TGCAGTGCTAGGCCCAGTTCGAACACCGGGGAGCTGTTTTTT. Its protein product is CSARPSSNTGELFF.

The gene calls are TRBV28 and TRBJ1-1; 9 bases agree with TRBD1. Germline trimming cut 7 bases from V and 4 bases from J; bases unmatched to any gene: 4. The germline V gene has CDR1 MDHEN and CDR2 SYDVKM. This CDR3 contains 13 residues. The CDR3 loop reads CASKTGGGTEAFF. Written as DNA, the CDR3 is TGTGCCAGCAAGACAGGGGGAGGCACTGAAGCTTTCTTT.

The chain employs TRBV27 and TRBJ2-7, with TRBD1 identical over 8 bases. V dropped 6 bases and J dropped 3; count of bases not matched to a gene: 4. CDR1 is MNHEY and CDR2 is SMNVEV in the germline V gene (reference sequence). This CDR3 spans 13 amino acids. The CDR3 bases are TGTGCCAGCAGCCGGGACAGGTTCTACGAGCAGTACTTC. Protein sequence: CASSRDRFYEQYF.

This clonotype was seen repeatedly, ten times or more. This rearrangement joins TRBV19 to TRBJ1-5; no definite D call. Looked up from germline, CDR1 is LNHDA and CDR2 is SQIVND (reference sequence). The CDR3 has 11 residues. V was shortened by 10 bases and J by 1 base, with 5 bases between the two germline ends. DNA of the CDR3: TGTGCCACTGGGAGCAATCAGCCCCAGCATTTT. Protein sequence: CATGSNQPQHF.

This clonotype has a single count. The chain recombines TRBV28 with TRBJ2-1; the D gene is possibly TRBD2 (6 bases). There are 12 residues in the CDR3. V was shortened by 6 bases and J by 6 bases, with 9 bases between the two germline ends. Germline CDR1 reads MDHEN; CDR2 reads SYDVKM. The CDR3 reads CASRGGFNEQFF. The CDR3, as DNA: TGTGCCAGCAGAGGAGGGTTCAATGAGCAGTTCTTC.

There are many counts of this clonotype. V usage is TRBV3-1 and J usage is TRBJ2-3; maybe TRBD2 (5 bases). This CDR3 region has 14 residues. Germline loops: CDR1 LGHDT, CDR2 YNNKEL (reference sequence). V was trimmed by 3 bases and J by 4 bases, leaving 11 bases between them. The DNA of the CDR3 is TGTGCCAGCAGCCACTCGGCCGGGGCAGATACGCAGTATTTT. This translates into CASSHSAGADTQYF.

The chain carries TRBV29-1 and TRBJ2-5; TRBD1 is a possible D gene (6 bases). The CDR3 runs to 14 residues. In germline, CDR1 is SQVTM, CDR2 ANQGSEA. The germline V and J ends were trimmed by 8 bases and 5 bases, with 21 bases remaining between them. CDR3 region: CSTGQSPQTETQYF. The DNA for the CDR3 is TGCAGCACCGGACAGTCCCCCCAGACGGAGACCCAGTACTTC. Full variable domain (missing parts from reference TRBV29-1 and TRBJ2-5): SAVISQKPSRDICQRGTSLTIQCQVDSQVTMMFWYRQQPGQSLTLIATANQGSEATYESGFVIDKFPISRPNLTFSTLTVSNMSPEDSSIYLCSTGQSPQTETQYFGPGTRLLVL.

This clonotype has ten or more counts. The chain carries TRBV7-2 and TRBJ2-3, with 7 bases matching TRBD2. V lost 1 base, J lost 6 bases, and 7 bases stayed unmatched. CDR3 length: 15 residues. Germline CDR1 SGHTA, CDR2 FQGNSA. This CDR3 is CASSLGAGEPDTQYF. The CDR3 nucleotides read TGTGCCAGCAGCTTAGGGGCGGGAGAGCCGGATACGCAGTATTTT.

The rearrangement joins TRBV7-2 to TRBJ1-2, with D maybe TRBD1 (5 bases). Germline loops: CDR1 SGHTA, CDR2 FQGNSA. The CDR3 length is 16 residues. V shed 5 bases and J shed 2 bases, with 18 bases lying between them. CDR3 DNA: TGTGCCAGCAGCCACCAGAGGGGCGCCGGCAACTATGGCTACACCTTC. Its translation is CASSHQRGAGNYGYTF.

This clonotype showed up just a few times. The V gene is TRBV12-3 or TRBV12-4, the J gene TRBJ1-2; weak D call: TRBD1 (6 bases). The CDR3 contains 13 residues. The V and J ends lost 6 bases and 8 bases respectively, with 16 bases between them. CDR3 sequence: CASSGGRHGGYTF. The CDR3 region has the DNA TGTGCCAGCAGCGGGGGCCGACACGGAGGCTACACCTTC.

This clonotype occurred a few times. This sequence joins TRBV4-1 and TRBJ2-4, with D hard to call. Trimming took off 0 bases at V and 0 bases at J, with 6 bases between the two ends. This CDR3 region has 15 residues. From germline, CDR1 is MGHRA and CDR2 YSYEKL. The CDR3 loop reads CASSQEPTAKNIQYF. In DNA, the CDR3 is TGCGCCAGCAGCCAAGAACCGACAGCCAAAAACATTCAGTACTTC.

The table lists this clonotype with many counts. V is TRBV13 and J is TRBJ1-6; D gene unclear. Germline CDR1 PRHDT, CDR2 FYEKMQ (reference sequence). The CDR3 spans 14 residues. V was trimmed by 0 bases and J by 7 bases, leaving 7 bases between them. The CDR3 DNA is TGTGCCAGCAGCTTAGGCAGGCAAAATTCACCCCTCCACTTT. Its translation: CASSLGRQNSPLHF. Full variable domain (remainder filled in from reference TRBV13 and TRBJ1-6): AAGVIQSPRHLIKEKRETATLKCYPIPRHDTVYWYQQGPGQDPQFLISFYEKMQSDKGSIPDRFSAQQFSDYHSELNMSSLELGDSALYFCASSLGRQNSPLHFGNGTRLTVT.

This rearrangement joins TRBV7-2 to TRBJ2-7; TRBD2 might be the D (6 bases). This CDR3 is 16 amino acids long. Per the germline V gene, CDR1 is SGHTA and CDR2 is FQGNSA. The germline V and J ends were trimmed by 1 base and 7 bases, with 20 bases remaining between them. CDR3 DNA: TGTGCCAGCAGCTTAGTATATGCGGGAAATCGCCTGGAGCAGTACTTC. Its protein product is CASSLVYAGNRLEQYF.

Ten or more counts support this clonotype. CDR3: CSVEVDGKETDANEQFF. Written as DNA, the CDR3 is TGCAGCGTTGAAGTAGATGGGAAGGAGACAGACGCCAATGAGCAGTTCTTC. This rearrangement joins TRBV29-1 to TRBJ2-1, with TRBD1 as a possible D gene (5 bases). The germline V gene encodes CDR1 SQVTM and CDR2 ANQGSEA. The CDR3 contains 17 residues. Deletions cut 1 base from V and 6 bases from J, with 22 bases between.

V and J are TRBV5-1 and TRBJ2-5; 9 bases map to TRBD2. The CDR3 length is 15 residues. The trim removed 0 bases at V and 1 base at J, leaving 1 base unmatched. Germline assignment: CDR1 SGHRS and CDR2 YFSETQ. CDR3: CASSLGTSAQETQYF. CDR3 coding DNA: TGCGCCAGCAGCTTGGGGACTAGCGCCCAAGAGACCCAGTACTTC.